The clone carrying this T cell receptor beta chain was counted many times. Its cognate antigen is unknown. Read coverage stops 3 residues before the CDR3 terminus; the germline J gene supplies the remainder. Trimming pared 4 bases from V and 5 bases from J, leaving 11 bases between. The CDR3 contains 14 residues. The data derive from a study of T cell clonality in common variable immunodeficiency. General study points: Patient heterogeneity in the CVID cohort limited correlations between repertoire features and clinical complications. Compared with controls, CVID subjects had fewer shared TCRbeta clones.

Control and CVID samples contributed equal amounts of genomic DNA. The method was immunoSEQ multiplex PCR; TCRdb's version includes in-frame clones alone and lacks a portion of them. This sample comprises roughly 40,000 clones, none seen once only. Each donor provided about 5 to 8 ml of heparinized whole blood. This rearrangement joins TRBV12-3 or TRBV12-4 to TRBJ1-4; D is undetermined. This TCR was sampled from a person between 18 and 75 years old in good health. The sample consisted of peripheral blood mononuclear cells. This chain's CDR3 is CASSSLGRNEKLFF. CDR3 bases read: TGTGCCAGCAGTTCACTGGGCCGAAATGAAAAA.